These 21 T cell receptor beta chains came from one sample sequenced in a study of CD8 T cells in Susac syndrome. Random hexamers served to reverse transcribe roughly 0.45 to 1 ug RNA. From the immunoSEQ multiplex PCR reads, TCRdb called clonotypes with MiXCR, one entry per CDR3 protein. The sample lists under 200,000 distinct CDR3 sequences, approximately 95% occurring once. What was sequenced was CD8+ T cells from PBMCs. The receptors were sampled from a human donor with multiple sclerosis.

The chain carries TRBV13 and TRBJ1-5; D may be TRBD1 (5 bases). Germline V lookup: CDR1 PRHDT, CDR2 FYEKMQ (reference sequence). This CDR3 spans 15 amino acids. Deletions cut 3 bases from V and 9 bases from J, with 18 bases between. The CDR3 protein is CASSFSDTPFGPQHF. CDR3 nucleotide sequence: TGTGCCAGCAGCTTCTCGGACACGCCATTCGGGCCCCAGCATTTT.

The V gene is TRBV27, the J gene TRBJ2-1; TRBD2 might be the D (6 bases). The CDR3 extends over 13 amino acids. Germline CDR1 MNHEY, CDR2 SMNVEV (reference sequence). Trimming stripped 7 bases from V and 4 bases from J, with 11 bases between. CDR3 protein: CASNAGPYNEQFF. CDR3 sequence (DNA): TGTGCCAGCAATGCGGGGCCTTACAATGAGCAGTTCTTC.

The V call is TRBV29-1, the J call TRBJ2-3; D not certain. Trimming left V 4 bases short and J 1 base short, with 9 bases between. Germline V gene sequence: CDR1 SQVTM, CDR2 ANQGSEA. This CDR3 is built from 13 residues. The CDR3 bases are TGCAGCGTTGTCCAGGATCGCACAGATACGCAGTATTTT. Translating it yields CSVVQDRTDTQYF.

This sequence joins TRBV13 and TRBJ2-1; 8 bases fit TRBD2. This CDR3 has 16 residues. The junction had 6 bases not matched to a gene; V was cut back by 5 bases and J by 0 bases. CDR1 is PRHDT, CDR2 FYEKMQ, per germline (reference sequence). This CDR3 reads CASSPWRGDSYNEQFF. DNA for the CDR3: TGTGCCAGCAGCCCCTGGCGGGGGGACTCCTACAATGAGCAGTTCTTC.

The gene calls are TRBV4-1 and TRBJ1-2; no definite D call. The CDR3 covers 15 residues. V was cut by 0 bases and J by 2 bases, with 10 bases left in between. In germline, CDR1 is MGHRA, CDR2 YSYEKL. The CDR3 here is CASSQDAMINYGYTF. CDR3 DNA: TGCGCCAGCAGCCAAGACGCGATGATCAACTATGGCTACACCTTC.

V and J are TRBV12-3 or TRBV12-4 and TRBJ1-2; TRBD1 matches at 9 bases. This CDR3 is built from 18 residues. Unmatched junction bases numbered 19, after V lost 3 bases and J lost 8 bases. The CDR3 nucleotides are TGTGCCAGCAGTTTCTGGCCCTCCGGGACAGGGATAATAGGCGGCTACACCTTC. Its protein product is CASSFWPSGTGIIGGYTF.

In this sample, this clonotype turned up a few times. The V gene is TRBV12-3 or TRBV12-4, the J gene TRBJ2-2; D not resolved. Between the trimmed V and J ends, which lost 3 bases and 7 bases, there was a span of 3 bases. The CDR3 length is 11 residues. The CDR3 DNA sequence: TGTGCCAGCAGTTTTAGCGGGGAGCTGTTTTTT. Residues: CASSFSGELFF.

The chain joins TRBV19 to TRBJ2-1; possible D gene TRBD2, 5 bases. CDR1 is LNHDA, CDR2 SQIVND, per germline (reference sequence). V lost 3 bases and J lost 0, with 12 bases in between. The CDR3 runs to 16 residues. CDR3 residues: CASSIGSGYSYNEQFF. The CDR3 DNA sequence: TGTGCCAGTAGTATCGGTTCGGGGTACTCCTACAATGAGCAGTTCTTC.

The V and J genes are TRBV27 and TRBJ1-2, with D perhaps TRBD1 (6 bases). Trimming shortened V by 4 bases and J by 4 bases, and 19 bases separated the two germline ends. The germline CDR1 and CDR2 sequences are MNHEY and SMNVEV (reference sequence). The CDR3 covers 16 residues. The CDR3 spells CASSSILRGGIYGYTF. Written as DNA, the CDR3 is TGTGCCAGCAGTTCAATATTGCGAGGGGGGATCTATGGCTACACCTTC.

The J gene is TRBJ2-5, the V gene TRBV9; 9 bases line up with TRBD2. The CDR3 runs 14 residues. V lost 3 bases to trimming and J lost 5 bases; unmatched junction nucleotides: 5. CDR1 is SGDLS, CDR2 YYNGEE, per germline. The CDR3 DNA follows: TGTGCCAGCAGCGGGGGACTAGCCAGGGAGACCCAGTACTTC. Residues: CASSGGLARETQYF. Complete variable domain (other parts from reference TRBV9 and TRBJ2-5): DSGVTQTPKHLITATGQRVTLRCSPRSGDLSVYWYQQSLDQGLQFLIQYYNGEERAKGNILERFSAQQFPDLHSELNLSSLELGDSALYFCASSGGLARETQYFGPGTRLLVL.

The chain employs TRBV9 and TRBJ2-2; tentative D call: TRBD1 (5 bases). Germline V CDR1 and CDR2: SGDLS, YYNGEE. CDR3 size: 16 residues. Trimming took off 0 bases at V and 5 bases at J, with 14 bases between the two ends. In nucleotides, the CDR3 is TGTGCCAGCAGCGTAGTGGACCAGGGTCGGACCGGGGAGCTGTTTTTT. This gives the protein CASSVVDQGRTGELFF.

The rearrangement links TRBV29-1 to TRBJ2-7; TRBD2 might be the D (5 bases). CDR1 is SQVTM and CDR2 is ANQGSEA in the germline V gene. CDR3 length equals 13 residues. The V and J ends lost 5 bases and 9 bases respectively, with 20 bases between them. The CDR3: CSVLEDGEIRQYF. The CDR3 DNA sequence: TGCAGCGTTTTAGAGGACGGGGAGATCCGGCAGTACTTC.

CDR3 coding DNA: TGTGCCAGCAGCTTAGTTGCGGGAAAGCGCTACGAGCAGTACTTC. Its protein is CASSLVAGKRYEQYF. The chain recombines TRBV7-6 with TRBJ2-7, with D possibly matching TRBD2 (6 bases). With 1 base removed from V and 3 bases from J, the gap between germline ends came to 13 bases. The CDR3 is 15 residues long. CDR1 is SGHVS, CDR2 FNYEAQ, per germline.

The chain links TRBV4-1 to TRBJ2-1; D might be TRBD2 (6 bases). V dropped 0 bases and J dropped 2 bases, with 14 bases sitting between them. Germline lookup yields CDR1 MGHRA and CDR2 YSYEKL. The length of the CDR3 is 17 residues. The CDR3 loop reads CASSQDGSGVAYNEQFF. The CDR3 DNA is TGCGCCAGCAGCCAAGATGGATCGGGAGTGGCCTACAATGAGCAGTTCTTC.

The chain carries TRBV9 and TRBJ1-2, with a possible D match to TRBD1 (5 bases). This CDR3 spans 14 amino acids. The germline gives CDR1 SGDLS, CDR2 YYNGEE. The germline V and J ends were trimmed by 0 bases and 3 bases, with 9 bases remaining between them. CDR3 protein: CASSVAGTDYGYTF. CDR3 nucleotides: TGTGCCAGCAGCGTAGCCGGGACGGACTATGGCTACACCTTC.

Written as DNA, the CDR3 is TGCGCCAGCAGCCAAGAGAGTGGGGTCCGGGATGAAAAACTGTTTTTT. It specifies CASSQESGVRDEKLFF. The chain recombines TRBV4-1 with TRBJ1-4; D unclear. There are 16 residues in the CDR3. Germline CDR1 and CDR2: MGHRA and YSYEKL. V was clipped by 0 bases and J by 6 bases, with 14 bases between them.

The V and J genes are TRBV24-1 and TRBJ2-5; 7 bases map to TRBD1. The germline CDR1 and CDR2 sequences are KGHDR and SFDVKD. With 4 bases clipped from V and 1 base from J, the junction kept 8 bases outside the gene matches. The CDR3 totals 16 residues. CDR3 coding DNA: TGTGCCACCAGTGACCCCTCCCGGGACAGCCAAGAGACCCAGTACTTC. This encodes CATSDPSRDSQETQYF.

The chain uses TRBV2 and TRBJ2-5; D could derive from TRBD1 or TRBD2 (5 bases each). With 3 bases removed from V and 5 bases from J, the gap between germline ends came to 16 bases. From germline, CDR1 is SNHLY and CDR2 FYNNEI. The CDR3 is made up of 15 amino acids. This CDR3 is CASSERDALGETQYF. CDR3 DNA: TGTGCCAGCAGTGAGAGGGACGCGCTCGGGGAGACCCAGTACTTC.

V is TRBV11-2 and J is TRBJ1-1; D is unclear. The germline V and J ends were trimmed by 5 bases and 4 bases, with 8 bases remaining between them. This CDR3 has 12 residues. Germline-derived CDR1 and CDR2 are SGHAT and FQNNGV. DNA for the CDR3: TGTGCCAGCAGCCCTGCGGGCACTGAAGCTTTCTTT. Its translation is CASSPAGTEAFF.

The chain is built from TRBV6-5 and TRBJ2-5; D uncertain. Germline CDR1 reads MNHEY; CDR2 reads SVGAGI. Deletions cut 0 bases from V and 4 bases from J, with 6 bases between. CDR3 length: 13 amino acids. The CDR3 is CASSYSTVETQYF. DNA for the CDR3: TGTGCCAGCAGTTACTCGACTGTAGAGACCCAGTACTTC.

This sequence joins TRBV4-2 and TRBJ1-2; a possible D gene is TRBD1 (6 bases). Germline values: CDR1 LGHNA, CDR2 YNFKEQ. The CDR3 has 14 amino acids. V was pared by 0 bases and J by 8 bases, with 13 bases between. As DNA, the CDR3 is TGTGCCAGCAGCCAAGATCACAGGGATGGCGGCTACACCTTC. This sequence encodes CASSQDHRDGGYTF.